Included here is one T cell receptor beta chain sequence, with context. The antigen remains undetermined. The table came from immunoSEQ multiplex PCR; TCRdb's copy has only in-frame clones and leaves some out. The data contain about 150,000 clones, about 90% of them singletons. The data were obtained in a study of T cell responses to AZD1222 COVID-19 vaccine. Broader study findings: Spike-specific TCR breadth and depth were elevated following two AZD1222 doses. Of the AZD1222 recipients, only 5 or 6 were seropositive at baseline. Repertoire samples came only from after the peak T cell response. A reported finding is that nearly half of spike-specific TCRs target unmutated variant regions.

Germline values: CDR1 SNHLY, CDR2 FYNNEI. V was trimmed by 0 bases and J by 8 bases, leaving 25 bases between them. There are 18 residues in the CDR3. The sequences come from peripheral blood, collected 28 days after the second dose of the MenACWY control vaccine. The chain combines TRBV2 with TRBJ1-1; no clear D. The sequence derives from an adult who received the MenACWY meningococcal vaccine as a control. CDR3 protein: CASSEAYMGRPGGKEAFF. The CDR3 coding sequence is TGTGCCAGCAGTGAAGCTTATATGGGTCGTCCAGGTGGGAAGGAAGCTTTCTTT. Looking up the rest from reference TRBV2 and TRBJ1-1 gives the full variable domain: EPEVTQTPSHQVTQMGQEVILRCVPISNHLYFYWYRQILGQKVEFLVSFYNNEISEKSEIFDDQFSVERPDGSNFTLKIRSTKLEDSAMYFCASSEAYMGRPGGKEAFFGQGTRLTVV.